One sample yielded the 2 T cell receptor beta chains listed below, sequenced in a study of cytomegalovirus exposure and HLA in healthy donors. The primer mix had 60 Vbeta and 13 Jbeta primers. Produced via immunoSEQ multiplex PCR; TCRdb's table is partial and in-frame only. The repertoire holds around 150,000 clones, more than 75% seen once, with roughly 3.4% in the top ten. The sample comprised PBMCs. The source of these receptors is a human donor in good health.

This clone was detected only a few times. This chain links TRBV5-1 with TRBJ1-5, with D possibly being TRBD1 (5 bases). V gave up 0 bases and J gave up 4 bases, with 11 bases separating them. This CDR3 contains 15 residues. The germline gives CDR1 SGHRS, CDR2 YFSETQ. CDR3 DNA sequence: TGCGCCAGCAGCTTGGGCTCGGGGGGGAATCAGCCCCAGCATTTT. Translated: CASSLGSGGNQPQHF.

This clone was counted a single time. This chain connects TRBV4-3 to TRBJ2-5, with D possibly TRBD2 on 5 matching bases. V shed 4 bases and J shed 0 bases, with 12 bases lying between them. The germline CDR1 and CDR2 sequences are LGHNA and YSLEER. The CDR3 is 15 residues long. The CDR3 region is CASSPRTGYQETQYF. CDR3 nucleotide sequence: TGCGCCAGCAGCCCCAGGACGGGATACCAAGAGACCCAGTACTTC.